The subject of this entry is one TCR beta chain. Sequencing was performed with immunoSEQ multiplex PCR; in TCRdb, only in-frame clones are kept and a portion is missing. The sample comprises 450,000 to 650,000 clones, more than 75% of which are singletons, and approximately 0.013% rests with the top ten. There are 16 residues in the CDR3. The germline gives CDR1 MNHEY, CDR2 SMNVEV (reference sequence). V was trimmed by 3 bases and J by 3 bases, leaving 18 bases between them. The source of the sample is a study of shared T cell receptors in the human thymus. These records were also assigned to another study, of human thymus T cells. That study adds: Thymic resections from corrective heart surgery supplied the tissue. Apparent skewing of V and J gene usage characterized both thymic and blood repertoires.

Input material: thymocytes. The receptor comes from a boy under two years old with a congenital heart defect. This chain uses TRBV27 with TRBJ2-7, with TRBD2 as a possible D gene (7 bases). The CDR3 DNA follows: TGTGCCAGCAGTTTGGCCCGAGGGGGGGAGCGCTACGAGCAGTACTTC. It is translated as CASSLARGGERYEQYF.